The clone carrying this T cell receptor (beta chain) was seen more than once but under ten times. This specimen comes from a study of T cells after yellow fever vaccination. In TCRdb, the 5' RACE reads were re-called with MiXCR into one record per CDR3 protein. The table has hundreds of thousands of distinct CDR3 sequences, 9% to 15% seen once; the top ten hold under 15%. CDR3 length: 13 amino acids. V lost 0 bases and J 6 bases, leaving 9 bases between the germline ends. This clonotype was obtained from a man aged 25-40 years who received the YFV17D yellow fever vaccine. Sequences were derived from PBMCs, sampled on the day of the yellow fever booster vaccination. The V gene is TRBV12-3 or TRBV12-4, the J gene TRBJ2-7; D might be TRBD1 (5 bases). The CDR3 region is CASSLARRGEQYF. For the CDR3, the DNA is TGTGCCAGCAGTTTAGCGCGAAGGGGCGAGCAGTACTTC.